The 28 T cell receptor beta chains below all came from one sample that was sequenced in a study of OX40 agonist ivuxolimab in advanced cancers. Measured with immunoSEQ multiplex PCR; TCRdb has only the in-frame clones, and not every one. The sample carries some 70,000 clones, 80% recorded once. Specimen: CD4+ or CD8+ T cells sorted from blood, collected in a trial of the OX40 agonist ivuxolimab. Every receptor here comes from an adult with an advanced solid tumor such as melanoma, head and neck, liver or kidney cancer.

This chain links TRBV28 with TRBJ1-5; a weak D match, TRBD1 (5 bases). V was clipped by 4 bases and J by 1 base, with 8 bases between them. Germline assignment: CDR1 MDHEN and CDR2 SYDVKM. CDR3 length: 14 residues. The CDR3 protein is CASSSRVSNQPQHF. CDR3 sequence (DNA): TGTGCCAGCAGTTCCAGGGTGAGCAATCAGCCCCAGCATTTT.

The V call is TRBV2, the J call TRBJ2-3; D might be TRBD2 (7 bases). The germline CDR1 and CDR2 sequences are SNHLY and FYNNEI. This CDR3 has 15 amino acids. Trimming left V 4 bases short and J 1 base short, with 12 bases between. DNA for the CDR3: TGTGCCAGCAGTGCGGGCGGGGGCCGCACAGATACGCAGTATTTT. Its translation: CASSAGGGRTDTQYF.

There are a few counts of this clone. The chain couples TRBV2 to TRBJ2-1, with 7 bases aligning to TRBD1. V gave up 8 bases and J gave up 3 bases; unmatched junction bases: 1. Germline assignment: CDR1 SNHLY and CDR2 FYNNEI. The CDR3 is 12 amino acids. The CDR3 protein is CASDRVYNEQFF. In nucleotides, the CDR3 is TGTGCCAGCGACAGGGTCTACAATGAGCAGTTCTTC.

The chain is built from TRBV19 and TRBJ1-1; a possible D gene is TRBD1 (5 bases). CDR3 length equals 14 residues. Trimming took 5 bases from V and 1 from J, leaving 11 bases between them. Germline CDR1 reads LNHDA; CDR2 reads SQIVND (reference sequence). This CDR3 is CASSAGKRNTEAFF. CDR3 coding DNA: TGTGCCAGTAGTGCAGGGAAGCGGAACACTGAAGCTTTCTTT.

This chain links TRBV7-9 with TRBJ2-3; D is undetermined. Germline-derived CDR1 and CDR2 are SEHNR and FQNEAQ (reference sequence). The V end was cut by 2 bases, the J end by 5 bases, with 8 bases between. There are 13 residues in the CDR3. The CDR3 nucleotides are TGTGCCAGCAGCTTAATGAGCCAAGATACGCAGTATTTT. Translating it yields CASSLMSQDTQYF.

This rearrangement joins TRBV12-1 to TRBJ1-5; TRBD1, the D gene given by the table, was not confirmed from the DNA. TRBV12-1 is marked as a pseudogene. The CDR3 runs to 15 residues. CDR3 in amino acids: CASSPGTGLNQPQHF. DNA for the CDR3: TGTGCCAGCAGCCCAGGGACAGGGTTAAATCAGCCCCAGCATTTT.

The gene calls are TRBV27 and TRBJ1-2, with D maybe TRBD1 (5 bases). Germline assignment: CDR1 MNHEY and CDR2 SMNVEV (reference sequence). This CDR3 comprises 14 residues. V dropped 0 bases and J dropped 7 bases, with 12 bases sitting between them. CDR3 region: CASSLSRQGFGYTF. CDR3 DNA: TGTGCCAGCAGTTTATCGCGGCAGGGCTTTGGCTACACCTTC.

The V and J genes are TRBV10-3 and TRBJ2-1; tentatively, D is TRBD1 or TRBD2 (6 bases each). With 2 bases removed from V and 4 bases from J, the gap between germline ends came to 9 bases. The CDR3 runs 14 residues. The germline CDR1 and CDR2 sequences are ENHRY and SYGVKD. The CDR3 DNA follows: TGTGCCATCAGTGAGCGGGGGCCGTACAATGAGCAGTTCTTC. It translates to CAISERGPYNEQFF.

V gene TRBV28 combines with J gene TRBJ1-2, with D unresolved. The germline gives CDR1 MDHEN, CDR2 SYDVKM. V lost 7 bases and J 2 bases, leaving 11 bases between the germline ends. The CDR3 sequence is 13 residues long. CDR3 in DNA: TGTGCCAGCAATAAACACCGAAACTATGGCTACACCTTC. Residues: CASNKHRNYGYTF.

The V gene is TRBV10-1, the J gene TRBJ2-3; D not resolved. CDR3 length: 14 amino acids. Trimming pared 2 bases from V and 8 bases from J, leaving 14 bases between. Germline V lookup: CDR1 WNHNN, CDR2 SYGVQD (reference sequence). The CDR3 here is CASSEDWLSGTQYF. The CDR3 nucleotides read TGCGCCAGCAGTGAGGACTGGCTCTCGGGTACGCAGTATTTT.

The CDR3 DNA is TGTGCCAGCAGCCCCACTAGCGGGAGGGACCAAGAGACCCAGTACTTC. It codes for CASSPTSGRDQETQYF. The chain uses TRBV4-2 and TRBJ2-5; 13 nucleotides line up with TRBD2. Germline trimming cut 4 bases from V and 0 bases from J; bases unmatched to any gene: 2. Looked up from germline, CDR1 is LGHNA and CDR2 is YNFKEQ. This CDR3 is 16 amino acids long.

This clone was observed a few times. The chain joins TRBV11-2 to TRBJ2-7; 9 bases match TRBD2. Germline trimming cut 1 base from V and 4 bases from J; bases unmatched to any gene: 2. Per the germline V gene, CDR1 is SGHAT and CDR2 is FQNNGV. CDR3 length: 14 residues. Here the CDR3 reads CASSLGLAGYEQYF. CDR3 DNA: TGTGCCAGCAGCTTAGGCCTAGCGGGGTACGAGCAGTACTTC.

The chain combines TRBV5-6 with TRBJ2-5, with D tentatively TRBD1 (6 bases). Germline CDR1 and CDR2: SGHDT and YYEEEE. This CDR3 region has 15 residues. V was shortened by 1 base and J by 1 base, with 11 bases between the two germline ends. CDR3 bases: TGTGCCAGCAGCTTGAGGACAGCTATCCAAGAGACCCAGTACTTC. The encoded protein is CASSLRTAIQETQYF.

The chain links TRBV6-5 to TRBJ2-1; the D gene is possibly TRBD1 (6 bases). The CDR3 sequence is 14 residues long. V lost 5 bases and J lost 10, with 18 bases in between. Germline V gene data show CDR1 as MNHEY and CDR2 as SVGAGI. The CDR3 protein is CASSRDQGSLEQFF. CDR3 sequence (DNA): TGTGCCAGCAGTCGGGATCAGGGGAGCTTGGAGCAGTTCTTC.

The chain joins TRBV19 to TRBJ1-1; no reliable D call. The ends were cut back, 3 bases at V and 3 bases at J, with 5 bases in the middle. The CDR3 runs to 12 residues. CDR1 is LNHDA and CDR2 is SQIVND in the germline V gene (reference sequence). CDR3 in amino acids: CASSMDYTEAFF. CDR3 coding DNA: TGTGCCAGTAGTATGGACTACACTGAAGCTTTCTTT.

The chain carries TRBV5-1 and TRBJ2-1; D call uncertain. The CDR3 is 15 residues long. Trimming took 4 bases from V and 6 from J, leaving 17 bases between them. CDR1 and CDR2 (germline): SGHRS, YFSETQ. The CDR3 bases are TGCGCCAGCAGCCGAGACCGAGCTAGGACCAATGAGCAGTTCTTC. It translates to CASSRDRARTNEQFF.

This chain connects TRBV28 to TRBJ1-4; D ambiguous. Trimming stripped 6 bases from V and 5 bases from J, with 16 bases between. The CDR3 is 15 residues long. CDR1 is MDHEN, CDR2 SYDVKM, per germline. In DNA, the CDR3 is TGTGCCAGCAGCCAACCGGTGGGCCTGAATGAAAAACTGTTTTTT. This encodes CASSQPVGLNEKLFF.

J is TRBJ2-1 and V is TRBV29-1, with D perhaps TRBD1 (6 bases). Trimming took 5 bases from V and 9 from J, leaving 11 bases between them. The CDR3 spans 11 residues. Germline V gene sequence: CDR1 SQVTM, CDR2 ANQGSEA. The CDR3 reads CSVRGLGEQFF. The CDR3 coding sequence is TGCAGCGTTAGGGGGTTGGGTGAGCAGTTCTTC.

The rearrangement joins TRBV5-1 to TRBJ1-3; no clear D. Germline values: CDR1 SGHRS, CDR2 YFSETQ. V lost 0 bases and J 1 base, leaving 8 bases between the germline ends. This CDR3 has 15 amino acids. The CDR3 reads CASSLDWRSGNTIYF. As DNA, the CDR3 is TGCGCCAGCAGCTTGGATTGGCGATCTGGAAACACCATATATTTT.

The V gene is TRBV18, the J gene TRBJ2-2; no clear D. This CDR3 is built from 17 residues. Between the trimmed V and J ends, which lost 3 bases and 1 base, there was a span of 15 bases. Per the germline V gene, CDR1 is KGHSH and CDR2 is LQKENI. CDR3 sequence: CASSPWPILGNTGELFF. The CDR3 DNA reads TGTGCCAGCTCACCTTGGCCGATATTGGGGAACACCGGGGAGCTGTTTTTT.

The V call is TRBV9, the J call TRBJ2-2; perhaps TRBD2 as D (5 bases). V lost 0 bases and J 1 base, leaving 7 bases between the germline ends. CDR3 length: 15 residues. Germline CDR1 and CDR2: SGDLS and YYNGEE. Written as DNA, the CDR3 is TGTGCCAGCAGCGTAGATGGGAGGAACACCGGGGAGCTGTTTTTT. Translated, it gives CASSVDGRNTGELFF. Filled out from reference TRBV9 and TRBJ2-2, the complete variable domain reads DSGVTQTPKHLITATGQRVTLRCSPRSGDLSVYWYQQSLDQGLQFLIQYYNGEERAKGNILERFSAQQFPDLHSELNLSSLELGDSALYFCASSVDGRNTGELFFGEGSRLTVL.

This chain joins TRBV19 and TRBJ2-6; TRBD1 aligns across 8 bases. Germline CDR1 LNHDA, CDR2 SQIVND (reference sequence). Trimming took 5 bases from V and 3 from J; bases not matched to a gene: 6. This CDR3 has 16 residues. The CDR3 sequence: CASSPNRGVGANVLTF. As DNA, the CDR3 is TGTGCCAGTAGTCCTAACAGGGGGGTTGGGGCCAACGTCCTGACTTTC.

The CDR3, as DNA: TGCGCCAGCAGAATTTTGGCAGGGGCAAGTACTGAAGCTTTCTTT. Its translation is CASRILAGASTEAFF. The chain uses TRBV5-1 and TRBJ1-1, with D maybe TRBD1 (6 bases). Between the trimmed V and J ends, which lost 5 bases and 5 bases, there was a span of 19 bases. The CDR3 covers 15 residues. CDR1 is SGHRS, CDR2 YFSETQ, per germline. The full variable domain, with the rest looked up from reference TRBV5-1 and TRBJ1-1, is KAGVTQTPRYLIKTRGQQVTLSCSPISGHRSVSWYQQTPGQGLQFLFEYFSETQRNKGNFPGRFSGRQFSNSRSEMNVSTLELGDSALYLCASRILAGASTEAFFGQGTRLTVV.

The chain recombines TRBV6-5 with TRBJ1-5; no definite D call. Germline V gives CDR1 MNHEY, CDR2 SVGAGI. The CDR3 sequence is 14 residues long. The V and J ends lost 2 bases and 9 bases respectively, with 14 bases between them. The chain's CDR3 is CASSYVPGEGPQHF. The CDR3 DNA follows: TGTGCCAGCAGTTACGTCCCAGGCGAAGGGCCCCAGCATTTT.

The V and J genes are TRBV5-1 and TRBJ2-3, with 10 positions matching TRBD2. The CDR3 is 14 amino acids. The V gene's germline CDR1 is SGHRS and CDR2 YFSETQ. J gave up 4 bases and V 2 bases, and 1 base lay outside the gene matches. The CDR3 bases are TGCGCCAGCAGCTTAGCGGGAGGGCCAGATACGCAGTATTTT. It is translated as CASSLAGGPDTQYF.

The CDR3 reads CASSLGAGELFF. DNA of the CDR3: TGTGCCAGCAGCTTAGGGGCCGGGGAGCTGTTTTTT. The V call is TRBV7-3, the J call TRBJ2-2; no clear D. Germline CDR1 reads SGHTA; CDR2 reads FQGTGA. There are 12 residues in the CDR3. V gave up 2 bases and J gave up 6 bases, with 4 bases separating them.

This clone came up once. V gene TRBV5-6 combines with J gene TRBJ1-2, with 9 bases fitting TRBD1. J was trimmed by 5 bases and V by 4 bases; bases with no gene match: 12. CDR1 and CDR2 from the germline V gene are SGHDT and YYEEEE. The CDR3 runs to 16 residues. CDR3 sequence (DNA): TGTGCCAGCAGCATATGGAACCGGGACAGGGTGTATGGCTACACCTTC. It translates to CASSIWNRDRVYGYTF.

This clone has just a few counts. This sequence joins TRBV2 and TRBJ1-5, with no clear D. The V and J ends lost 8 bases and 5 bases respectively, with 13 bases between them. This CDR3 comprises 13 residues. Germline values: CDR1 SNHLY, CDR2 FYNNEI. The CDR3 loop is CASQYLIDQPQHF. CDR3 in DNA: TGTGCCAGCCAGTACCTCATCGATCAGCCCCAGCATTTT.